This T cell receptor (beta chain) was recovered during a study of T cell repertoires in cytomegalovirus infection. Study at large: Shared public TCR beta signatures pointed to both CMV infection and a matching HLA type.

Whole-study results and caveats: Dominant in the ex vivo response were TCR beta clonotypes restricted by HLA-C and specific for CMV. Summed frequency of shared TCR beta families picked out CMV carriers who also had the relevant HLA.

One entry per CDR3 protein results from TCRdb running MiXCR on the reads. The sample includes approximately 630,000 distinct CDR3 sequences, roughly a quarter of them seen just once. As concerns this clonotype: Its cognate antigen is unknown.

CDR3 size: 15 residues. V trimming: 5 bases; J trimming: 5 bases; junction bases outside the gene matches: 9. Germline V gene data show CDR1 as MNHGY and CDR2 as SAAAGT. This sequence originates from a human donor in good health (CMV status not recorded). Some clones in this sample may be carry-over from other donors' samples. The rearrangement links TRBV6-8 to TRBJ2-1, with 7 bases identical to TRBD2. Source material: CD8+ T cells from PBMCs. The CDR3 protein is CASSPRGGTNNEQFF. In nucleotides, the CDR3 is TGTGCCAGCAGTCCCCGTGGGGGGACTAACAATGAGCAGTTCTTC.